This note documents a single T cell receptor beta chain sequence. The target antigen is unknown. CDR3 length equals 17 residues. The junction had 9 bases not matched to a gene; V was cut back by 4 bases and J by 1 base. Germline-derived CDR1 and CDR2 are SNHLY and FYNNEI. The data were taken from a study of radiotherapy plus CTLA-4 blockade in lung cancer. Study-wide findings and caveats: TCR clones from tumors expanded in blood after radiotherapy plus ipilimumab.

The data were produced by immunoSEQ multiplex PCR, yet TCRdb's version contains in-frame clones alone and is incomplete. This sample carries 75,000 to 80,000 clones, around 87% of them seen once, and the ten largest clones take over 0.85%. This chain links TRBV2 with TRBJ1-4; 7 bases are shared with TRBD1. This clonotype was sampled from a human donor with non-small cell lung cancer who had stable disease on radiotherapy plus ipilimumab. The sample here was peripheral blood, taken from a patient treated with radiotherapy plus ipilimumab. The CDR3 loop reads CASSGTGGVRTNEKLFF. DNA for the CDR3: TGTGCCAGCAGTGGGACAGGTGGGGTTCGAACTAATGAAAAACTGTTTTTT. Looking up the rest from reference TRBV2 and TRBJ1-4 gives the full variable domain: EPEVTQTPSHQVTQMGQEVILRCVPISNHLYFYWYRQILGQKVEFLVSFYNNEISEKSEIFDDQFSVERPDGSNFTLKIRSTKLEDSAMYFCASSGTGGVRTNEKLFFGSGTQLSVL.